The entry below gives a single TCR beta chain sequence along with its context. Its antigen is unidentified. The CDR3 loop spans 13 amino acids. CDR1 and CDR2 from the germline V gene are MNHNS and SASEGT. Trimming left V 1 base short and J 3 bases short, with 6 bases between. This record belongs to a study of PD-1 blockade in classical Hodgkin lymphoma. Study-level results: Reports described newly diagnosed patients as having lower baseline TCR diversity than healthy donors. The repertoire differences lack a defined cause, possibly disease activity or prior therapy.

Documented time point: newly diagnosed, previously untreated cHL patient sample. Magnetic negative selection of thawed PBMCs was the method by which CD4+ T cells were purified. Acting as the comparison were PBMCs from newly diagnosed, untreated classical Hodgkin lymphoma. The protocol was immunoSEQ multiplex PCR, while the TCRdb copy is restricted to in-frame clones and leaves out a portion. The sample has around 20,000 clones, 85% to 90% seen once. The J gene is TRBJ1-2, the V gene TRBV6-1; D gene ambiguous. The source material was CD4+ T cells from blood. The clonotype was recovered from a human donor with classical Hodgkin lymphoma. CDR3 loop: CASSEVIYYGYTF. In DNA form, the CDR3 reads TGTGCCAGCAGTGAAGTAATCTACTATGGCTACACCTTC.